This is a list of T cell receptor beta chains from one sample in a study of blood T cell repertoires in COVID-19. Using immunoSEQ multiplex PCR, the repertoire was profiled, and TCRdb retains in-frame clones only, with some absent. This table has about 45,000 clones, about nine tenths appearing once. The material sequenced was peripheral blood. The receptors were sampled from a human donor in a cohort sampled during active COVID-19. CDR3s include the opening cysteine and the closing phenylalanine or tryptophan. D genes are given only for firm matches. Size tells how often a clone was seen (once, few, many) or the class of an expanded clone, and some rows leave it out.

d_gene	j_gene	v_gene	abundance	len	CDR3nt	CDR3aa
.	TRBJ1-6	TRBV6-5	.	14	TGTGCCAGCAGATACAGGGTTTCGGGATCACCCCTCCACTTT	CASRYRVSGSPLHF
.	TRBJ1-1	TRBV3-1/TRBV3-2	.	12	TGTGCCAGCAGCCCCAGGGGTGCTGAAGCTTTCTTT	CASSPRGAEAFF
.	TRBJ2-5	TRBV7-7	.	15	TGTGCCAGCAGCCCTGGGACTTCGTACCAAGAGACCCAGTACTTC	CASSPGTSYQETQYF
.	TRBJ1-3	TRBV18	.	15	TGTGCCAGCTCACCACAGACAGTAGCTGGAAACACCATATATTTT	CASSPQTVAGNTIYF
.	TRBJ1-1	TRBV5-6	.	14	TGTGCCAGCAGCTTAGGCGGGGTGGGCACTGAAGCTTTCTTT	CASSLGGVGTEAFF
.	TRBJ2-7	TRBV4-3	.	16	TGCGCCAGCAGCCAACTCCCCGGGACACCTTCCTACGAGCAGTACTTC	CASSQLPGTPSYEQYF
.	TRBJ1-1	TRBV9	.	14	TGTGCCAGCAGCCCTGAGCTTTTGTACACTGAAGCTTTCTTT	CASSPELLYTEAFF
TRBD1	TRBJ1-1	TRBV3-1/TRBV3-2	once	13	TGTGCCAGCAGCCCCCGGGACAGGGGTGAAGCTTTCTTT	CASSPRDRGEAFF
TRBD1	TRBJ1-1	TRBV10-3	.	13	TGTGCCATCAGAGAGACAGGGGGCACTGAAGCTTTCTTT	CAIRETGGTEAFF
TRBD1	TRBJ2-1	TRBV12-3/TRBV12-4	.	11	TGTGCCAGCAGTATCCGGGACAGTCAGTTCTTC	CASSIRDSQFF
.	TRBJ1-1	TRBV15	.	18	TGTGCCACCAGCAGAGATTTGAGGGAAGGGCCGATGAACACTGAAGCTTTCTTT	CATSRDLREGPMNTEAFF
.	TRBJ1-3	TRBV18	.	14	TGTGCCAGCTCCCCCGGACAGACTGGAAACACCATATATTTT	CASSPGQTGNTIYF
TRBD1	TRBJ1-1	TRBV27	.	15	TGTGCCAGCAGTTTCAGGGACACAGGGGGCTTTGGGGCTTTCTTT	CASSFRDTGGFGAFF
TRBD1	TRBJ2-7	TRBV19	.	14	TGTGCCAGTAGTTTGACAGGGCCCTCCTACGAGCAGTACTTC	CASSLTGPSYEQYF
.	TRBJ1-2	TRBV5-6	.	19	TGTGCCAGCAGCTTGGTCCTCGGTGGTGAGTCCCCATACAACTATGGCTACACCTTC	CASSLVLGGESPYNYGYTF
TRBD1	TRBJ1-2	TRBV19	.	16	TGTGCCAGTAGTATAGACCGGGACAGGGGTTTGGATGGCTACACCTTC	CASSIDRDRGLDGYTF
.	TRBJ1-1	TRBV3-1/TRBV3-2	.	14	TGTGCCAGCAGACGATCCACAGGGAACACTGAAGCTTTCTTT	CASRRSTGNTEAFF
.	TRBJ1-2	TRBV14	once	15	TGTGCCAGCAGCCAAGTGGAAGGGGGTAACTATGGCTACACCTTC	CASSQVEGGNYGYTF
.	TRBJ1-1	TRBV12-3/TRBV12-4	.	12	TGTGCCAGCAGTTTATCGCAGGTTCGGGCTTTCTTT	CASSLSQVRAFF
TRBD1	TRBJ1-1	TRBV7-9	.	15	TGTGCCAGCAGCTCCGACAGGGGATCGGACACTGAAGCTTTCTTT	CASSSDRGSDTEAFF
.	TRBJ1-2	TRBV19	.	19	TGTGCCAGTAACGATGAGAGTCAGGCGATAGGAACCTTGGGCTATGGCTACACCTTC	CASNDESQAIGTLGYGYTF
.	TRBJ2-7	TRBV27	.	15	TGTGCCAGCAGTCCGTCCGAGATTACGCGGGGCGAGCAGTACTTC	CASSPSEITRGEQYF
.	TRBJ1-5	TRBV4-1	.	18	TGCGCCAGCAGCTCCCTCCGGGGAAACCTCCGAGGCAATCAGCCCCAGCATTTT	CASSSLRGNLRGNQPQHF
TRBD1	TRBJ1-1	TRBV6-2/TRBV6-3	.	13	TGTGCCAGCAGCAGACAGGGGGCGACTGAAGCTTTCTTT	CASSRQGATEAFF
TRBD1	TRBJ1-2	TRBV4-1	.	15	TGCGCCAGCAGTCCCGGGACAGGGATTAACTATGGCTACACCTTC	CASSPGTGINYGYTF
.	TRBJ1-1	TRBV25-1	.	14	TGTGCCAGCATCCCCCAGGGACAGAACACTGAAGCTTTCTTT	CASIPQGQNTEAFF
TRBD1	TRBJ1-6	TRBV7-2	.	16	TGTGCCAGCAGCTTGAACGACAGGGGTGGTAATTCACCCCTCCACTTT	CASSLNDRGGNSPLHF
.	TRBJ2-7	TRBV9	.	12	TGTGCCAGCAGCACAGAGGGCTACGAGCAGTACTTC	CASSTEGYEQYF
TRBD1	TRBJ1-1	TRBV6-2/TRBV6-3	once	13	TGTGCCAGCAGTTCGACAGGGATTTCTGAAGCTTTCTTT	CASSSTGISEAFF
.	TRBJ1-1	TRBV19	.	15	TGTGCCAGTAGTATTTCTAACCCTGTAGACACTGAAGCTTTCTTT	CASSISNPVDTEAFF
.	TRBJ2-7	TRBV5-8	.	14	TGTGCCAGCGGTTACCCCGGGGGTCCCTACGAGCAGTACTTC	CASGYPGGPYEQYF
TRBD1	TRBJ1-2	TRBV25-1	.	13	TGTGCCAGCAGTGGGGGGACAGGGGGTAGCTACACCTTC	CASSGGTGGSYTF